This T cell receptor beta chain derives from a study of control samples from healthy donors and cancer patients (TCRdb year 2020). Libraries came from the immunoSEQ multiplex PCR assay. The table comes from immuneACCESS by way of TCRdb, which keeps in-frame sequences with V and J called. Part of the clones is missing from these tables; in studies checked, under half for an unresolved V gene and the rest for unknown reasons. The sample contains about 120,000 clones, roughly 87% of them found a single time. Around 2% of the sample goes to the ten largest clones. Concerning this clone: Its antigen is not yet known. Base qualities are missing; no much larger clone stands one base away.

V and J lose 0 bases and 2 bases, and a span of 5 bases separates them. The CDR3, cysteine through phenylalanine, is 13 amino acids long. Here the CDR3 DNA is all that survives: 39 bases in frame from base 1. For CDR1 and CDR2, the germline V gene lists SGHRS and YFSETQ. Sequencing input: blood. The V and J genes are TRBV5-1 and TRBJ1-2, with no confident D gene call. The TCR sequence derives from a man aged 18 to 29 in good health. The CDR3 region reads CASSLGRNYGYTF. The bases are TGCGCCAGCAGCTTGGGACGGAACTATGGCTACACCTTC.